This TCR beta chain was retrieved from a study of blood T cell repertoires in COVID-19. Study-level information: Acute and convalescent COVID-19 samples came from the United States, Italy and Spain. Sample material is recorded as cDNA or gDNA derived from T cells, B-cell-depleted T cells, or PBMCs.

As handled by the study authors: Reference gene primers were amplified, and this amplification served to estimate nucleated cell counts. Repertoires were generated with immunoSEQ multiplex PCR, while TCRdb's copy carries only in-frame clones and drops some. That table furnishes V, J and clone size, whereas the DNA furnished D and trimming. The sample includes roughly 190,000 clones, 88% of them seen just once. The ends were cut back, 6 bases at V and 3 bases at J, with 7 bases in the middle. In germline, CDR1 is SNHLY, CDR2 FYNNEI. The CDR3 extends over 12 amino acids. The V and J genes are TRBV2 and TRBJ2-3; D might be TRBD2 (5 bases). The sample taken for sequencing was peripheral blood. The source of this sequence is a human donor in a cohort sampled during active COVID-19. CDR3 DNA: TGTGCCAGCAGCGGGGTGACAGATACGCAGTATTTT. This encodes CASSGVTDTQYF.